What follows describes a single T cell receptor beta chain. This sample is part of a study of blood T cell repertoires in COVID-19. Per germline, CDR1 GTSNPN and CDR2 SVGIG (reference sequence). CDR3 length equals 11 residues. V shed 5 bases and J shed 2 bases, with 5 bases lying between them. Here immunoSEQ multiplex PCR was the method, and the copy in TCRdb shows in-frame clones only, minus some. The data contain some 250,000 clones, about four fifths of them singletons. V gene TRBV30 combines with J gene TRBJ2-3; D ambiguous. The sequencing sample was made of peripheral blood. This clonotype was obtained from a woman of 80 years or more with COVID-19, enrolled during active disease. The CDR3 DNA sequence: TGTGCCTGGGCCCACACAGATACGCAGTATTTT. Its translation is CAWAHTDTQYF.